This TCR beta chain was identified in a study of T cell responses to AZD1222 COVID-19 vaccine (dated by TCRdb to about 2021). Broadly, across the study: TCR sequencing was performed for some 250 trial participants, of whom about 200 were given two doses of AZD1222 and some 26 were given two doses of MenACWY control vaccine. Trial participants were enrolled by age into subgroups of 18-55, 56-69 and 70-plus years, and about 150, 27 and 61 TCR-sequenced participants, respectively, were included in these subgroups.

The CDR3 regions of human TCRbeta chains were analyzed by immunosequencing. Per the source publication's procedure: TCRs in the repertoires were compared against a reference library of SARS-CoV-2-specific TCRs that had been generated with the MIRA antigen-specificity platform. Breadth was defined as the fraction of unique TCRs that were SARS-CoV-2-associated, and depth was defined as the fraction of total T cells that were SARS-CoV-2-associated. Using the MIRA data, every spike-specific TCR was mapped to the spike region that the TCR reacted to and assigned to either a CD4 or a CD8 class. Log10-transformed breadth and depth values were compared by one-way ANOVA with Sidak's multiple comparisons tests. TCRdb obtained this table from immuneACCESS and retained in-frame rearrangements with V and J assigned. These tables miss some clones; where compared with another copy, unresolved V genes account for less than half of the shortfall, and the remainder is unexplained. The DNA gave D and trimming, while V, J and clone size come from that table. The sample yields over 100,000 clones; roughly nine tenths were counted once. The ten largest clonotypes hold about 2.5% of the sample.

The time point label on this specimen signifies: about 28 days (+/-7) after the second vaccine dose. Because spike-specific TCR depth and breadth did not differ between the two schedules, AZD1222 recipients who got a second dose at roughly 4 weeks were pooled with those who got a second dose at roughly 12 weeks. The vaccinee samples were drawn from two UK trials, COV001 and COV002, one of which was a single-blind randomized controlled phase 2/3 trial testing AZD1222 (ChAdOx1 nCoV-19) in healthy adults. For TCRbeta chain sequencing, PBMC samples from trial participants were taken at day 0 and at day 28 after the second dose. What the work shows at the level of the full study, not this receptor alone: Reportedly, almost half of the unique spike-specific TCRs recognized epitopes lying outside the regions that are mutated in the B.1.351 and B.1.1.7 variants. Spike-specific TCR breadth and depth rose significantly after two AZD1222 doses compared with day 0 and with MenACWY recipients. CD4 TCRs associated with the vaccine covered the entire spike protein, and the dominant responses were in regions 160-218 and 743-854. Most participants were white British and females outnumbered males, and the authors suggested that clonal diversity may have been underestimated. Because no day 14 peak-response samples were available, the repertoires could be characterized only after the peak T cell response. In the small 56-69-year group, the increase in depth fell short of significance, most likely because of low power. Conclusions about previously exposed vaccinees were limited because only six AZD1222 recipients were SARS-CoV-2 seropositive at baseline.

Taken from cysteine to phenylalanine, the CDR3 has 16 residues. Left in the record is the CDR3 DNA by itself, 48 bases read in frame from the first base. Germline trimming: 5 bases from V, 8 bases from J; junction bases outside gene matches: 16. From the germline V gene, CDR1 is MNHEY and CDR2 is SVGEGT. This clone was detected a few times. What this receptor recognizes is not known. No base qualities exist here, and no much larger clone lies one base off it. The origin of this receptor is an adult who received the AZD1222 COVID-19 vaccine. Sequences were derived from peripheral blood, sampled 28 days after the second AZD1222 dose. The V gene is TRBV6-2 or TRBV6-3 and the J gene is TRBJ1-2, and TRBD1 matches 8 of the central bases. The CDR3 here reads CASSRNRQGKIAGYTF. The nucleotides are TGTGCCAGCAGTCGTAACCGACAGGGGAAGATCGCGGGCTACACCTTC.